This entry features one T cell receptor beta chain sequence. Antigen specificity is unknown. The sample belongs to a study of response to subunit inactivated influenza vaccine. Study-wide findings and caveats: Few new T cells, the authors suggested, are recruited by each seasonal influenza vaccination.

MiXCR, applied by TCRdb to the RT-PCR reads, yields one record per CDR3 protein. Here the sample spans roughly 650,000 distinct CDR3 sequences, 11% to 15% being singletons. The CDR3 runs 15 residues. Germline trimming cut 0 bases from V and 7 bases from J; bases unmatched to any gene: 5. CDR1 and CDR2 from the germline V gene are SGHRS and YFSETQ. This TCR was sampled from a man aged 45 to 65 who received an inactivated influenza vaccine. The source was PBMCs from blood, collected approximately 15 days before vaccination. This rearrangement joins TRBV5-1 to TRBJ2-1; 9 positions agree with TRBD2. CDR3 nucleotide sequence: TGCGCCAGCAGCTTGGAGCGGGGGGCAGGGAATGAGCAGTTCTTC. This sequence encodes CASSLERGAGNEQFF. The complete variable domain, with remaining parts taken from reference TRBV5-1 and TRBJ2-1, reads KAGVTQTPRYLIKTRGQQVTLSCSPISGHRSVSWYQQTPGQGLQFLFEYFSETQRNKGNFPGRFSGRQFSNSRSEMNVSTLELGDSALYLCASSLERGAGNEQFFGPGTRLTVL.